This T cell receptor beta chain was captured in a study of blood T cell repertoires in COVID-19 (dated by TCRdb to the early 2020s). About the investigation overall: Collaborator samples came from the United States, Italy and Spain and covered acute and convalescent phases of COVID-19. A de-identified subject ID, COVID-19 status, age in years and sex were almost always included in the sample metadata. Subjects who had been exposed to COVID-19, were actively infected with it, or had recovered from it provided the deeply sampled blood TCRbeta repertoires that made up the dataset. The prospective study material was composed of cDNA or gDNA derived from T cells, B-cell-depleted T cells, or PBMCs. Where HLA class I and class II types were available, the types were taken from metadata supplied by the sample provider, not from assay-based typing. The repertoires were released in a freely available public database intended as a resource for research on the immune response to SARS-CoV-2. The samples were drawn from two sources: the first 160 participants of the ongoing ImmuneRACE study, and 1,200 or so subjects contributed by 6 global collaborators. What the study reported, not specific to this receptor: Clinical and demographic metadata were provided uncurated, with the amount varying by source and participant.

As regards this clone: There is no known antigen for this receptor. Base qualities were left out, and no much larger clone turns up one base away.

Participants in the prospective study were aged roughly 18 to 89 years, lived in under 30 United States geographic areas, and enrolled through a virtual design. In the prospective study, cohorts were assigned on the basis of participant-reported clinical history obtained from a screening survey and a study questionnaire. For ImmuneRACE Cohort 3, a participant was defined as recovered based on two consecutive negative NP/OP PCR tests, clearance by a healthcare professional, or resolution of symptoms. In the prospective study, whole blood, serum and a nasopharyngeal or oropharyngeal swab were collected from each participant by mobile phlebotomists. Participants in the prospective study had the option to provide additional blood draws and questionnaires over a 2-month period. Before DNA extraction, blood samples from the prospective study were shipped at room temperature or frozen. TCRbeta CDR3 regions were amplified from genomic DNA by means of the immunoSEQ Assay, a bias-controlled multiplex PCR. From the authors' description of their analysis: The number of nucleated cells in each sample was estimated from the amplification of reference gene primers within the assay. To quantify the absolute abundance of each unique TCRbeta CDR3 rearrangement, sequence reads were collapsed and filtered. Productive Simpson clonality was computed per sample as the square root of Simpson's diversity index over productive rearrangements. The table comes from immuneACCESS by way of TCRdb, which keeps in-frame sequences with V and J called. Part of the clones is missing from these tables; in studies checked, under half for an unresolved V gene and the rest for unknown reasons. That table supplies the V and J calls and clone size; D and trimming were determined from the DNA. This sample is represented by about 130,000 clones; roughly 85% of them were singletons. More than 3.5% of the sample is held by the ten biggest clonotypes.

Relative to germline, V is 6 bases shorter and J is 3 bases shorter, with 12 bases between their ends. From the germline V gene, CDR1 is SGDLS and CDR2 is YYNGEE. From the cysteine through the phenylalanine, the CDR3 covers 14 amino acids. The DNA shown is the 42-base CDR3, in frame from base 1. The sequence came from a man aged 45-60 years who had recovered from COVID-19. The sequencing input was PBMCs or T cells enriched from blood (not recorded which). The V gene is TRBV9 and the J gene is TRBJ2-2; the D segment could be TRBD1, given 6 matching bases. The CDR3 region: CASNLGAHTGELFF. In nucleotide form, the sequence is TGTGCCAGCAATCTGGGGGCGCACACCGGGGAGCTGTTTTTT.